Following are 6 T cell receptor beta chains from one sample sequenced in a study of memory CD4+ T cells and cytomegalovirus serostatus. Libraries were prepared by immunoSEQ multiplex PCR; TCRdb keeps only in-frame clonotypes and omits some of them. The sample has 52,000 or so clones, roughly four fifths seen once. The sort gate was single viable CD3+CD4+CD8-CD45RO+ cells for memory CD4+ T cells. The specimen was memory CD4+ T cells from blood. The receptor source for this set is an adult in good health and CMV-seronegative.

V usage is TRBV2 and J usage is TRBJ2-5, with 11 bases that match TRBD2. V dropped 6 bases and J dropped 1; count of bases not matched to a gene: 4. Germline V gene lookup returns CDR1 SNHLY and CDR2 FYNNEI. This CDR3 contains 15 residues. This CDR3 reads CASRPGLAAQETQYF. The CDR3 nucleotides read TGTGCCAGCAGACCGGGACTAGCGGCCCAAGAGACCCAGTACTTC.

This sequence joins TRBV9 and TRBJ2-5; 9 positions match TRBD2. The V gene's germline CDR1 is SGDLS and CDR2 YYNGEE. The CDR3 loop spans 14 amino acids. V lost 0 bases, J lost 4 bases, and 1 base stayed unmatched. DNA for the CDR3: TGTGCCAGCAGCGTAGAAGCGGGGGGAGAGACCCAGTACTTC. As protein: CASSVEAGGETQYF. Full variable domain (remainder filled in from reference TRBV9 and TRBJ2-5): DSGVTQTPKHLITATGQRVTLRCSPRSGDLSVYWYQQSLDQGLQFLIQYYNGEERAKGNILERFSAQQFPDLHSELNLSSLELGDSALYFCASSVEAGGETQYFGPGTRLLVL.

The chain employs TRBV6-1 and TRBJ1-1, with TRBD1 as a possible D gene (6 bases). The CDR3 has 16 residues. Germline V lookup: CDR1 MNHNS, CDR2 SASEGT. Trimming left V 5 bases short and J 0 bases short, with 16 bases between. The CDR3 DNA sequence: TGTGCCAGCAGTAAAGGGGGGGGAATCATGAACACTGAAGCTTTCTTT. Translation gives CASSKGGGIMNTEAFF.

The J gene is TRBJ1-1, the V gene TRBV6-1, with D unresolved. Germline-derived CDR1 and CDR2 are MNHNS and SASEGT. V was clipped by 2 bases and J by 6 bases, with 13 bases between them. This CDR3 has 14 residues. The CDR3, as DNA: TGTGCCAGCAGTGAAAATTTAGGTCAGTCTGAAGCTTTCTTT. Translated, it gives CASSENLGQSEAFF.

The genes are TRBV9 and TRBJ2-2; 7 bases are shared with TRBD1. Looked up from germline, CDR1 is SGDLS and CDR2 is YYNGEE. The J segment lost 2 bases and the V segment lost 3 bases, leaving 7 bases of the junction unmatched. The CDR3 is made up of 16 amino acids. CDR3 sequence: CASSATGNPNTGELFF. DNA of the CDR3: TGTGCCAGCAGCGCGACAGGGAACCCCAACACCGGGGAGCTGTTTTTT.

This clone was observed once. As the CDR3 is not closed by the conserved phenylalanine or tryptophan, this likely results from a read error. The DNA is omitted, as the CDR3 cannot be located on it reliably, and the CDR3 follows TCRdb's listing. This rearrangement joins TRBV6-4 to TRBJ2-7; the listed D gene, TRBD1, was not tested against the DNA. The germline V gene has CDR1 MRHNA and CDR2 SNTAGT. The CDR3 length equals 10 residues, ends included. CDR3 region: CASRITSDSL.